These T cell receptor beta chains were read from a single sample in a study of blood T cells in healthy people across ages. TCRdb fed the 5' RACE reads into MiXCR, producing one record per CDR3 protein. This table has approximately 800,000 distinct CDR3 sequences, under 40% appearing once. The specimen was blood. These receptors were obtained from a man between 18 and 35 years old in good health. Both conserved end residues are part of each CDR3. Fields, in order: CDR3 DNA, CDR3 protein, V gene, J gene, D gene, clone size. D genes are given only for firm matches. Not all rows give a size; the values are once, few, many and, for expanded clones, a class.

CDR3 DNA: TGCGCCAGCAGCCAGGGAAACAGGGACCGAAATTCACCCCTCCACTTT
CDR3 protein: CASSQGNRDRNSPLHF
V gene: TRBV4-1
J gene: TRBJ1-6
D gene: -
clone size: -

CDR3 DNA: TGTGCCAGCAGCCAAGATATGCAGGGGGCGTATTATGGCTACACCTTC
CDR3 protein: CASSQDMQGAYYGYTF
V gene: TRBV3-1
J gene: TRBJ1-2
D gene: TRBD1
clone size: -

CDR3 DNA: TGCAGTGCTCCTGGGCCGGGAGGCCAAGAGACCCAGTACTTC
CDR3 protein: CSAPGPGGQETQYF
V gene: TRBV20-1
J gene: TRBJ2-5
D gene: TRBD2
clone size: -

CDR3 DNA: TGTGCCAGCAGTTACGGGGGGCGGAAGGAAAAACTGTTTTTT
CDR3 protein: CASSYGGRKEKLFF
V gene: TRBV6-6
J gene: TRBJ1-4
D gene: -
clone size: -

CDR3 DNA: TGTGCCAGCAGTTCTGGGCCCACCCAGCCCCAGCATTTT
CDR3 protein: CASSSGPTQPQHF
V gene: TRBV12-3/TRBV12-4
J gene: TRBJ1-5
D gene: -
clone size: -

CDR3 DNA: TGTGCCAGCAGCCGGGACTCCGACCTCTCTGGGGCCAACGTCCTGACTTTC
CDR3 protein: CASSRDSDLSGANVLTF
V gene: TRBV7-2
J gene: TRBJ2-6
D gene: -
clone size: once

CDR3 DNA: TGTGCCTGGACCGCCTCCTACGAGCAGTACTTC
CDR3 protein: CAWTASYEQYF
V gene: TRBV30
J gene: TRBJ2-7
D gene: -
clone size: few

CDR3 DNA: TGTGCCATCAGCCCAGCGGCGGCGCAGGGGCGTGAAGCTTTCTTT
CDR3 protein: CAISPAAAQGREAFF
V gene: TRBV10-3
J gene: TRBJ1-1
D gene: -
clone size: -

CDR3 DNA: TGTGCCAGCAGCTCGGACGTATCCTACGAGCAGTACTTC
CDR3 protein: CASSSDVSYEQYF
V gene: TRBV7-9
J gene: TRBJ2-7
D gene: -
clone size: many

CDR3 DNA: TGTGCCAGCAGCGTGGGACAGGGGCGGTCTAATTCACCCCTCCACTTT
CDR3 protein: CASSVGQGRSNSPLHF
V gene: TRBV9
J gene: TRBJ1-6
D gene: TRBD1
clone size: many

CDR3 DNA: TGTGCCAGCAGTTCCATGACTAGCGGGGGGTACACAGATACGCAGTATTTT
CDR3 protein: CASSSMTSGGYTDTQYF
V gene: TRBV6-5
J gene: TRBJ2-3
D gene: TRBD2
clone size: -

CDR3 DNA: TGCAGTGCTAGAGTTAGACAGACGAACACTGAAGCTTTCTTT
CDR3 protein: CSARVRQTNTEAFF
V gene: TRBV20-1
J gene: TRBJ1-1
D gene: -
clone size: -

CDR3 DNA: TGTGCCAGCAGCCAAGAAACCGGGACAGGGGGGGAGACCCAGTACTTC
CDR3 protein: CASSQETGTGGETQYF
V gene: TRBV4-2
J gene: TRBJ2-5
D gene: TRBD1
clone size: many

CDR3 DNA: TGTGCCAGCAACACAGCGGGGAGCTCCTACAATGAGCAGTTCTTC
CDR3 protein: CASNTAGSSYNEQFF
V gene: TRBV7-9
J gene: TRBJ2-1
D gene: TRBD2
clone size: few

CDR3 DNA: TGTGCCAGCAGCTCCGGACACGAGAGGGGAGAGACCCAGTACTTC
CDR3 protein: CASSSGHERGETQYF
V gene: TRBV5-6
J gene: TRBJ2-5
D gene: -
clone size: -

CDR3 DNA: TGCGCCAGCAGCTTGAGGGGCGTGGGGGGTCGAGGCTATGGCTACACCTTC
CDR3 protein: CASSLRGVGGRGYGYTF
V gene: TRBV5-1
J gene: TRBJ1-2
D gene: -
clone size: few

CDR3 DNA: TGCGCCAGCAGCGAGACAGTACCTAATGAAAAACTGTTTTTT
CDR3 protein: CASSETVPNEKLFF
V gene: TRBV4-1
J gene: TRBJ1-4
D gene: -
clone size: -

CDR3 DNA: TGCGCCAGCAGCTTGGACAGGGGGCTGGCCACTGAAGCTTTCTTT
CDR3 protein: CASSLDRGLATEAFF
V gene: TRBV5-1
J gene: TRBJ1-1
D gene: TRBD1
clone size: few

CDR3 DNA: TGTGCCAGCTCCTCCAGGGGGGGGGACACTGAAGCTTTCTTT
CDR3 protein: CASSSRGGDTEAFF
V gene: TRBV18
J gene: TRBJ1-1
D gene: TRBD1
clone size: -

CDR3 DNA: TGTGCCAGCAGCCAAGCCGCGACCGTGGGTTCCTACGAGCAGTACTTC
CDR3 protein: CASSQAATVGSYEQYF
V gene: TRBV4-2
J gene: TRBJ2-7
D gene: -
clone size: many

CDR3 DNA: TGTGCCAGCAGTTTATCAGGGGGCAAGAACATTCAGTACTTC
CDR3 protein: CASSLSGGKNIQYF
V gene: TRBV28
J gene: TRBJ2-4
D gene: TRBD1
clone size: few

CDR3 DNA: TGTGCCAGCGGCTCCGGAACCCGAGAGACCCAGTACTTC
CDR3 protein: CASGSGTRETQYF
V gene: TRBV7-2
J gene: TRBJ2-5
D gene: -
clone size: once

CDR3 DNA: TGCGCCAGCTCGATTCAGGGAGAAGAGGGTAACTATGGCTACACCTTC
CDR3 protein: CASSIQGEEGNYGYTF
V gene: TRBV5-1
J gene: TRBJ1-2
D gene: -
clone size: few

CDR3 DNA: TGTGCCACCAGCAGACCCTTTGCGAGACTTGGGCAGCCCCAGCATTTT
CDR3 protein: CATSRPFARLGQPQHF
V gene: TRBV15
J gene: TRBJ1-5
D gene: -
clone size: -

CDR3 DNA: TGCGCCAGCAGCTTGGACAGGGAAAGAGAGACCCAGTACTTC
CDR3 protein: CASSLDRERETQYF
V gene: TRBV5-1
J gene: TRBJ2-5
D gene: -
clone size: -

CDR3 DNA: TGTGCCAGCAGCACGCGGGTAGGGGCCACCAATCAGCCCCAGCATTTT
CDR3 protein: CASSTRVGATNQPQHF
V gene: TRBV7-2
J gene: TRBJ1-5
D gene: -
clone size: few

CDR3 DNA: TGCAGTGCTAGAGATCCATTTTGGGCCTCCTATAATTCACCCCTCCACTTT
CDR3 protein: CSARDPFWASYNSPLHF
V gene: TRBV20-1
J gene: TRBJ1-6
D gene: -
clone size: few

CDR3 DNA: TGCAGTGCTAGAGATCTGCTCAATCAGCCCCAGCATTTT
CDR3 protein: CSARDLLNQPQHF
V gene: TRBV20-1
J gene: TRBJ1-5
D gene: -
clone size: -

CDR3 DNA: TGTGCCAGCAGTCCCTTCGGCCATGGAGGGAACACTGAAGCTTTCTTT
CDR3 protein: CASSPFGHGGNTEAFF
V gene: TRBV25-1
J gene: TRBJ1-1
D gene: -
clone size: -

CDR3 DNA: TGCGCCAGCAACTCTCCGGGACAGGGCTCCTACGAGCAGTACTTC
CDR3 protein: CASNSPGQGSYEQYF
V gene: TRBV5-1
J gene: TRBJ2-7
D gene: TRBD1
clone size: once

CDR3 DNA: TGCGCCAGCAGCCAGGTTTTGGCAGCTGAAGCTTTCTTT
CDR3 protein: CASSQVLAAEAFF
V gene: TRBV5-5
J gene: TRBJ1-1
D gene: -
clone size: -

CDR3 DNA: TGTGCCAGCAGCTTCGGTCAAGAGCCGCTCCCGCAGTACTTC
CDR3 protein: CASSFGQEPLPQYF
V gene: TRBV5-6
J gene: TRBJ2-5
D gene: -
clone size: -

CDR3 DNA: TGTGCCAGCAGCCAAGGCCCGGAGACCCAGTACTTC
CDR3 protein: CASSQGPETQYF
V gene: TRBV4-2
J gene: TRBJ2-5
D gene: -
clone size: many